These T cell receptor beta chains were read from a single sample in a study of cytomegalovirus exposure and HLA in healthy donors. This table comes from immunoSEQ multiplex PCR, and its TCRdb copy is limited to in-frame clones, with some not included. Among approximately 140,000 clones listed, 80% were seen once. Sample: PBMCs. The receptors shown here come from a woman aged 40 to 55 in good health and CMV-seronegative. CDR3s include the opening cysteine and the closing phenylalanine or tryptophan. A D gene is named only where the DNA matches it firmly. Clone size, where shown, is once, few, many, or a class for clones that have expanded.

j_gene,len,v_gene,d_gene,abundance,CDR3nt,CDR3aa
TRBJ2-3,14,TRBV7-2,NA,NA,TGTGCCAGCAGCTCTTACCAGGGTGCAGATACGCAGTATTTT,CASSSYQGADTQYF
TRBJ1-6,15,TRBV4-3,NA,NA,TGCGCCAGCAGCCAAGAAACAGGGATTTCTTCACCCCTCCACTTT,CASSQETGISSPLHF
TRBJ2-4,15,TRBV4-3,NA,NA,TGCGCCAGCAGCCAAGCAGGGAACGCCAAAAACATTCAGTACTTC,CASSQAGNAKNIQYF
TRBJ1-4,15,TRBV19,TRBD1,NA,TGTGCCAGTAGTGCCAGGGGGCATACTAATGAAAAACTGTTTTTT,CASSARGHTNEKLFF
TRBJ2-5,14,TRBV7-9,NA,NA,TGTGCCAGCAGCCGTCGACAGGAACAAGAGACCCAGTACTTC,CASSRRQEQETQYF
TRBJ1-2,13,TRBV7-2,NA,NA,TGTGCCAGCAGCTTTAGCCGGGGTAACGGCTACACCTTC,CASSFSRGNGYTF
TRBJ2-5,15,TRBV7-2,NA,few,TGTGCCAGCAGCTCCAGAGGGACACCCCAAGAGACCCAGTACTTC,CASSSRGTPQETQYF
TRBJ2-7,19,TRBV28,TRBD2,NA,TGTGCCAGCAGGGGGGCGGGTTATGGTACTAGCGGGTTTACCTACGAGCAGTACTTC,CASRGAGYGTSGFTYEQYF
TRBJ2-1,14,TRBV4-1,TRBD2,NA,TGCGCCAGCAGTTTGTCTAGCGGGGAAAATGAGCAGTTCTTC,CASSLSSGENEQFF
TRBJ2-7,16,TRBV7-2,TRBD2,NA,TGTGCCAGCAGCCGATCCCTTACAGCGGGGCAATACGAGCAGTACTTC,CASSRSLTAGQYEQYF
TRBJ2-3,15,TRBV7-9,TRBD2,NA,TGTGCCAGCAGCTCACCTAGCGGGGGGACAGATACGCAGTATTTT,CASSSPSGGTDTQYF
TRBJ1-2,14,TRBV4-2,NA,NA,TGTGCCAGCAGCCAGGCAGAGACTCGGTATGGCTACACCTTC,CASSQAETRYGYTF
TRBJ2-7,14,TRBV28,NA,once,TGTGCCAGCAGTCGAAGTTACCAGGGCTCCGAGCAGTACTTC,CASSRSYQGSEQYF
TRBJ2-1,15,TRBV6-6,TRBD2,NA,TGTGCCAGCAGCCCCCCGGCGGGAGGGAACAATGAGCAGTTCTTC,CASSPPAGGNNEQFF
TRBJ1-1,14,TRBV18,TRBD1,NA,TGTGCCAGCTCACGAGACAGGGAGAACACTGAAGCTTTCTTT,CASSRDRENTEAFF
TRBJ2-1,18,TRBV4-2,TRBD1,few,TGTGCCAGCAGCCTCTATAGGGGGCAGGACGTGTCCTACAATGAGCAGTTCTTC,CASSLYRGQDVSYNEQFF
TRBJ2-3,16,TRBV7-9,TRBD1,NA,TGTGCCAGCAGCTTACTGACAGGGGGATCCACAGATACGCAGTATTTT,CASSLLTGGSTDTQYF
TRBJ1-4,15,TRBV5-6,TRBD1,NA,TGTGCCAGCAGCCCTTGGGACAGGGAAGGCGAAAAACTGTTTTTT,CASSPWDREGEKLFF
TRBJ1-1,14,TRBV14,NA,NA,TGTGCCAGCAGCCAAGATACAGTGAACACTGAAGCTTTCTTT,CASSQDTVNTEAFF
TRBJ2-1,13,TRBV7-9,NA,NA,TGTGCCAGCAGCTTAGAGGGGGTTAATGAGCAGTTCTTC,CASSLEGVNEQFF
TRBJ2-3,16,TRBV5-1,NA,NA,TGCGCCAGCAGCCCGGGCCAGGGAACTAGCACAGATACGCAGTATTTT,CASSPGQGTSTDTQYF
TRBJ2-5,15,TRBV5-1,TRBD1,NA,TGCGCCAGCAGCCCGGGACAGACCCATCAAGAGACCCAGTACTTC,CASSPGQTHQETQYF
TRBJ1-3,17,TRBV4-1,NA,NA,TGCGCCAGCAGCCAAGATCAGGGTCCGAGCTCTGGAAACACCATATATTTT,CASSQDQGPSSGNTIYF
TRBJ2-4,16,TRBV5-6,NA,NA,TGTGCCAGCAGCTTTCGGGCGGGGTTGAGCAAAAACATTCAGTACTTC,CASSFRAGLSKNIQYF
TRBJ1-4,14,TRBV5-3,NA,few,TGTGCCAGAAGCCGGGACACAACTAATGAAAAACTGTTTTTT,CARSRDTTNEKLFF
TRBJ1-2,15,TRBV28,NA,NA,TGTGCCAGCCAAAGCTTGACGGGGGGGATCTATGGCTACACCTTC,CASQSLTGGIYGYTF
TRBJ1-1,15,TRBV7-9,TRBD1,NA,TGTGCCAGCAGCTCAGGGGGCGCCGCCGGCACTGAAGCTTTCTTT,CASSSGGAAGTEAFF
TRBJ1-1,11,TRBV20-1,NA,NA,TGCAGCGCAGACAGGAACACTGAAGCTTTCTTT,CSADRNTEAFF